Each of the 25 T cell receptor beta chains below was sequenced from the same sample in a study of OX40 agonist ivuxolimab in advanced cancers. TCRdb's copy holds only in-frame clones and misses some; the assay was immunoSEQ multiplex PCR. This table has 60,000 to 75,000 clones, approximately 85% appearing once. The material was CD4+ or CD8+ T cells sorted from blood, obtained in a trial of the OX40 agonist ivuxolimab. These receptors originate from an adult with an advanced solid tumor such as melanoma, head and neck, liver or kidney cancer.

This chain uses TRBV4-2 with TRBJ2-3, with 11 bases matching TRBD2. CDR1 LGHNA and CDR2 YNFKEQ come from the germline V gene. This CDR3 has 16 residues. The ends lost 0 bases at V and 6 bases at J; junction bases unmatched: 5. CDR3 sequence: CASSQEALAGADTQYF. CDR3 nucleotide sequence: TGTGCCAGCAGCCAAGAAGCACTAGCGGGGGCCGATACGCAGTATTTT.

There are a few counts of this clone. The chain uses TRBV7-8 and TRBJ2-1, with D possibly being TRBD2 (5 bases). Trimming cost V 7 bases and J 6 bases, with 16 bases left between them. Germline lookup yields CDR1 SGHVS and CDR2 FQNEAQ. CDR3 length: 14 residues. CDR3: CASILSRRTNEQFF. As DNA, the CDR3 is TGTGCCAGCATCCTAAGTCGGAGGACCAATGAGCAGTTCTTC.

The V gene is TRBV19, the J gene TRBJ2-3; maybe TRBD1 (5 bases). V dropped 5 bases and J dropped 4 bases, with 16 bases sitting between them. Germline CDR1 is LNHDA and CDR2 is SQIVND (reference sequence). The CDR3 contains 15 residues. CDR3 nucleotide sequence: TGTGCCAGTAGTCGAGTTCAGGGTGTCGCAGATACGCAGTATTTT. It translates to CASSRVQGVADTQYF.

The chain has TRBV29-1 and TRBJ1-2; tentative D call: TRBD1 (6 bases). With 4 bases removed from V and 5 bases from J, the gap between germline ends came to 17 bases. This CDR3 spans 14 amino acids. The germline V gene encodes CDR1 SQVTM and CDR2 ANQGSEA. The CDR3 DNA reads as TGCAGCGTTGTTATGACCCAGGGGAGGTATGGCTACACCTTC. This sequence encodes CSVVMTQGRYGYTF.

This sequence joins TRBV19 and TRBJ1-4, with a tentative D call TRBD1 (6 bases). Trimming removed 3 bases from V and 5 bases from J, with 19 bases in between. The CDR3 loop spans 17 amino acids. In germline, CDR1 is LNHDA, CDR2 SQIVND (reference sequence). The CDR3 spells CASSIPRGGEGNEKLFF. CDR3 bases: TGTGCCAGTAGTATCCCCAGGGGAGGGGAAGGGAATGAAAAACTGTTTTTT. The whole variable domain, filled in from reference TRBV19 and TRBJ1-4, reads DGGITQSPKYLFRKEGQNVTLSCEQNLNHDAMYWYRQDPGQGLRLIYYSQIVNDFQKGDIAEGYSVSREKKESFPLTVTSAQKNPTAFYLCASSIPRGGEGNEKLFFGSGTQLSVL.

This sequence joins TRBV30 and TRBJ2-3; TRBD1 aligns across 8 bases. V lost 7 bases and J lost 9; bases outside the gene matches: 6. This CDR3 has 11 residues. Per the germline V gene, CDR1 is GTSNPN and CDR2 is SVGIG (reference sequence). CDR3 sequence (DNA): TGTGCCTTATCCACAGGGGGGACGCAGTATTTT. Translation: CALSTGGTQYF.

CDR3 protein: CASTPGSLANEQFF. The CDR3 DNA sequence: TGCGCCAGCACCCCCGGGTCCTTAGCCAATGAGCAGTTCTTC. The V gene is TRBV5-1, the J gene TRBJ2-1; D is undetermined. V dropped 6 bases and J dropped 6 bases, with 16 bases sitting between them. The CDR3 loop spans 14 amino acids. CDR1 is SGHRS, CDR2 YFSETQ, per germline.

CDR3 sequence: CASSLTPWQAGEDSTRVTSPLHF. In DNA, the CDR3 is TGTGCCAGCAGTTTAACGCCCTGGCAGGCGGGGGAGGATAGTACCAGGGTGACTTCACCCCTCCACTTT. The chain is built from TRBV27 and TRBJ1-6; D possibly corresponds to TRBD1 (5 bases). The germline V gene has CDR1 MNHEY and CDR2 SMNVEV (reference sequence). Trimming cost V 2 bases and J 9 bases, with 38 bases left between them. The CDR3 is made up of 23 amino acids.

The chain combines TRBV6-5 with TRBJ2-5, with 16 bases identical to TRBD2. Losses at the gene ends were 4 bases for V and 5 bases for J; bases not matched to a gene: 4. Germline CDR1 MNHEY, CDR2 SVGAGI. The CDR3 is made up of 16 amino acids. In DNA form, the CDR3 reads TGTGCCAGCAGTTCGGGACTAGCGGGGGGGCAGGAGACCCAGTACTTC. Translation gives CASSSGLAGGQETQYF.

This sequence joins TRBV18 and TRBJ1-2, with D unresolved. In germline, CDR1 is KGHSH, CDR2 LQKENI. The CDR3 is 14 amino acids. Trimming cost V 3 bases and J 4 bases, with 12 bases left between them. CDR3 region: CASSPAGIGYGYTF. The CDR3 nucleotides are TGTGCCAGCTCACCCGCGGGTATAGGCTATGGCTACACCTTC.

The chain employs TRBV30 and TRBJ2-7, with 9 bases that match TRBD1. Per the germline V gene, CDR1 is GTSNPN and CDR2 is SVGIG (reference sequence). This CDR3 spans 15 amino acids. The V and J ends lost 1 base and 1 base, in that order; junction bases with no gene match: 5. CDR3 sequence: CAWSGHRGRSYEQYF. The CDR3 nucleotides are TGTGCCTGGAGTGGCCACAGGGGGCGTTCCTACGAGCAGTACTTC. Looking up the rest from reference TRBV30 and TRBJ2-7 gives the full variable domain: SQTIHQWPATLVQPVGSPLSLECTVEGTSNPNLYWYRQAAGRGLQLLFYSVGIGQISSEVPQNLSASRPQDRQFILSSKKLLLSDSGFYLCAWSGHRGRSYEQYFGPGTRLTVT.

This clone occurred a few times. V and J are TRBV6-1 and TRBJ2-7; D is unclear. The CDR3 is made up of 11 amino acids. CDR1 is MNHNS, CDR2 SASEGT, per germline. V lost 2 bases, J lost 2 bases, and 1 base lay in between. CDR3: CASSEPYEQYF. As DNA, the CDR3 is TGTGCCAGCAGTGAACCCTACGAGCAGTACTTC.

This chain links TRBV4-1 with TRBJ2-7; D is possibly TRBD1 (6 bases). CDR3 length: 17 amino acids. Germline-derived CDR1 and CDR2 are MGHRA and YSYEKL. V was pared by 3 bases and J by 6 bases, with 24 bases between. In DNA form, the CDR3 reads TGCGCCAGCAGCCAGGCCCTCTTTGGGGACAACCTACGCGAGCAGTACTTC. Encoded protein: CASSQALFGDNLREQYF.

For this clone: One end of the junction is discordant with germline, which a read error may explain. The chain carries TRBV4-1 and TRBJ1-2, with TRBD1 matching 7 bases. The CDR3 totals 11 residues. CDR1 MGHRA and CDR2 YSYEKL come from the germline V gene. The CDR3 sequence: CASSQDGDRVF. In DNA form, the CDR3 reads TGCGCCAGCAGCCAAGATGGAGACAGGGTCTTC.

There are a few counts of this clone. The J gene is TRBJ1-5, the V gene TRBV6-1; D remains unclear. Germline V CDR1 and CDR2: MNHNS, SASEGT. V was pared by 4 bases and J by 3 bases, with 13 bases between. CDR3 length: 15 amino acids. Here the CDR3 reads CASSGAASSNQPQHF. In DNA form, the CDR3 reads TGTGCCAGCAGTGGGGCCGCGAGTTCCAATCAGCCCCAGCATTTT.

This chain joins TRBV6-1 and TRBJ2-3; TRBD2 matches 14 bases. J lost 0 bases, V lost 4 bases, and 12 bases had no gene match. This CDR3 is 20 amino acids long. Germline CDR1 reads MNHNS; CDR2 reads SASEGT. In nucleotides, the CDR3 is TGTGCCAGCAGTGGACCCGGGACTAGCGGGGGCCATATTAGCACAGATACGCAGTATTTT. Translated: CASSGPGTSGGHISTDTQYF.

The V and J genes are TRBV9 and TRBJ1-2; possible D gene TRBD1, 5 bases. The CDR3 has 17 amino acids. Trimming pared 3 bases from V and 0 bases from J, leaving 18 bases between. CDR1 and CDR2 (germline): SGDLS, YYNGEE. CDR3 sequence (DNA): TGTGCCAGCAGCGGTATCCGGAGGGACCCTTCTAACTATGGCTACACCTTC. It is translated as CASSGIRRDPSNYGYTF.

The chain uses TRBV4-1 and TRBJ2-5, with 8 bases fitting TRBD2. Unmatched junction bases numbered 5, after V lost 0 bases and J lost 5 bases. Germline assignment: CDR1 MGHRA and CDR2 YSYEKL. This CDR3 has 15 residues. In DNA form, the CDR3 reads TGCGCCAGCAGCCAAGATCCCAGCGGGGGCGAGACCCAGTACTTC. Protein: CASSQDPSGGETQYF.

V usage is TRBV7-2 and J usage is TRBJ1-6; 7 bases are shared with TRBD1. Germline CDR1 and CDR2: SGHTA and FQGNSA. J was trimmed by 7 bases and V by 1 base; bases with no gene match: 10. The CDR3 is 17 residues long. The CDR3 DNA sequence: TGTGCCAGCAGCTTAGTGGGAGGGGGCTCGAAAAATTCACCCCTCCACTTT. This gives the protein CASSLVGGGSKNSPLHF.

This clone was detected a few times. This chain uses TRBV7-6 with TRBJ2-1; TRBD2 aligns across 9 bases. CDR1 and CDR2 from the germline V gene are SGHVS and FNYEAQ. J was trimmed by 2 bases and V by 1 base; bases with no gene match: 3. There are 16 residues in the CDR3. The CDR3 DNA reads TGTGCCAGCAGCTTAGGTGGCGGGGGGGCCTACAATGAGCAGTTCTTC. Its protein product is CASSLGGGGAYNEQFF.

The gene calls are TRBV4-1 and TRBJ1-1; the match to TRBD1 covers 9 bases. The length of the CDR3 is 14 residues. The V segment lost 6 bases and the J segment 4 bases; nucleotides outside the gene matches: 6. Germline V CDR1 and CDR2: MGHRA, YSYEKL. As DNA, the CDR3 is TGCGCCAGCAGGCGTACAGGGGGCGGCACTGAAGCTTTCTTT. It specifies CASRRTGGGTEAFF.

V gene TRBV28 combines with J gene TRBJ1-2; D not resolved. V was clipped by 5 bases and J by 0 bases, with 7 bases between them. Germline V CDR1 and CDR2: MDHEN, SYDVKM. The CDR3 is 13 amino acids. CDR3 loop: CASSTTANYGYTF. The CDR3 DNA reads TGTGCCAGCAGTACTACAGCTAACTATGGCTACACCTTC.

This chain joins TRBV5-6 and TRBJ1-2, with 8 nucleotides matching TRBD1. CDR1 is SGHDT, CDR2 YYEEEE, per germline. The CDR3 sequence is 15 residues long. V lost 0 bases and J lost 8; bases outside the gene matches: 9. The CDR3 loop reads CASSLVGRGQYGYTF. DNA of the CDR3: TGTGCCAGCAGCTTGGTTGGCAGGGGGCAGTACGGCTACACCTTC.

The chain carries TRBV10-2 and TRBJ1-1, with D hard to call. Trimming pared 3 bases from V and 5 bases from J, leaving 10 bases between. CDR1 is WSHSY, CDR2 SAAADI, per germline. The CDR3 sequence is 13 residues long. CDR3 DNA sequence: TGCGCCAGCAGTGACCGTTCGGAAACTGAAGCTTTCTTT. The encoded protein is CASSDRSETEAFF.

This chain uses TRBV7-6 with TRBJ1-1; unclear D gene. CDR1 is SGHVS, CDR2 FNYEAQ, per germline. The CDR3 totals 13 residues. The V end was cut by 5 bases, the J end by 1 base, with 8 bases between. The CDR3 DNA reads TGTGCCAGCAGCGCCGGCCCGAACACTGAAGCTTTCTTT. Its protein is CASSAGPNTEAFF.